This T cell receptor beta chain was identified during a study of control samples from healthy donors and cancer patients. The repertoire was sequenced with immunoSEQ multiplex PCR; TCRdb's copy has only in-frame clones and lacks some. The sample consists of 15,000 to 20,000 clones, approximately 80% of them appearing once. CDR3 length equals 19 residues. CDR1 MGHRA and CDR2 YSYEKL come from the germline V gene. V dropped 0 bases and J dropped 6 bases, with 24 bases sitting between them. V is TRBV4-1 and J is TRBJ1-5, with a tentative D call TRBD1 (5 bases). The sample was PBMCs. The TCR originated in a woman between 70 and 85 years old with lung cancer. CDR3 coding DNA: TGCGCCAGCAGCCAAGAAATGAGCGGGCGGGGGTTGAATCGTCAGCCCCAGCATTTT. Its translation is CASSQEMSGRGLNRQPQHF.